This passage covers 5 T cell receptor beta chains from one sample sequenced in a study of identical twins. TCRdb reanalysed the 5' RACE reads using MiXCR and keeps one entry per CDR3 protein. The sample lists 1.5 million or so distinct CDR3 sequences, about 30% occurring once. The sequenced sample consisted of cord blood. The receptors were sampled from a newborn girl in good health.

This clonotype has a handful of counts. The chain recombines TRBV10-3 with TRBJ2-4, with 9 nucleotides matching TRBD1. The end of the DNA aligns better with TRBJ2-7, so the J call may be wrong. CDR3 length: 14 amino acids. CDR1 ENHRY and CDR2 SYGVKD come from the germline V gene. CDR3 sequence (DNA): TGTGCCATCAGTTCCGGGACAGGGTACTACGAGCAGTACTTC. Encoded protein: CAISSGTGYYEQYF.

The chain joins TRBV27 to TRBJ2-1, with D uncertain. CDR3 length: 16 residues. CDR1 MNHEY and CDR2 SMNVEV come from the germline V gene (reference sequence). Trimming left V 5 bases short and J 3 bases short, with 17 bases between. The CDR3 here is CASSPRLRSYYNEQFF. In DNA, the CDR3 is TGTGCCAGCAGTCCACGACTTCGGAGTTACTACAATGAGCAGTTCTTC.

The chain uses TRBV7-9 and TRBJ1-4, with 9 bases identical to TRBD1. Germline CDR1 SEHNR, CDR2 FQNEAQ (reference sequence). V lost 3 bases to trimming and J lost 8 bases; unmatched junction nucleotides: 7. This CDR3 region has 15 residues. The CDR3 is CASSLGDRVNEKLFF. As DNA, the CDR3 is TGTGCCAGCAGCTTGGGGGACAGGGTAAACGAAAAACTGTTTTTT.

The chain uses TRBV24-1 and TRBJ2-3; 15 bases line up with TRBD2. The CDR3 is made up of 18 amino acids. Germline values: CDR1 KGHDR, CDR2 SFDVKD. Trimming removed 2 bases from V and 6 bases from J; junction bases left unmatched: 8. The CDR3 nucleotides are TGTGCCACCAGTGATTCATCAGGACTAGCGGGGGGGCCGGATACGCAGTATTTT. Its protein product is CATSDSSGLAGGPDTQYF.

A remark on this clonotype: One end of the junction does not line up with germline, which may come from a read error. This chain uses TRBV29-1 with TRBJ1-1, with TRBD1 identical over 8 bases. The CDR3 spans 12 residues. Germline CDR1 and CDR2: SQVTM and ANQGSEA. CDR3 region: CSIETGGSKAFF. In DNA form, the CDR3 reads TGCAGCATTGAAACAGGGGGTTCCAAAGCTTTCTTT.